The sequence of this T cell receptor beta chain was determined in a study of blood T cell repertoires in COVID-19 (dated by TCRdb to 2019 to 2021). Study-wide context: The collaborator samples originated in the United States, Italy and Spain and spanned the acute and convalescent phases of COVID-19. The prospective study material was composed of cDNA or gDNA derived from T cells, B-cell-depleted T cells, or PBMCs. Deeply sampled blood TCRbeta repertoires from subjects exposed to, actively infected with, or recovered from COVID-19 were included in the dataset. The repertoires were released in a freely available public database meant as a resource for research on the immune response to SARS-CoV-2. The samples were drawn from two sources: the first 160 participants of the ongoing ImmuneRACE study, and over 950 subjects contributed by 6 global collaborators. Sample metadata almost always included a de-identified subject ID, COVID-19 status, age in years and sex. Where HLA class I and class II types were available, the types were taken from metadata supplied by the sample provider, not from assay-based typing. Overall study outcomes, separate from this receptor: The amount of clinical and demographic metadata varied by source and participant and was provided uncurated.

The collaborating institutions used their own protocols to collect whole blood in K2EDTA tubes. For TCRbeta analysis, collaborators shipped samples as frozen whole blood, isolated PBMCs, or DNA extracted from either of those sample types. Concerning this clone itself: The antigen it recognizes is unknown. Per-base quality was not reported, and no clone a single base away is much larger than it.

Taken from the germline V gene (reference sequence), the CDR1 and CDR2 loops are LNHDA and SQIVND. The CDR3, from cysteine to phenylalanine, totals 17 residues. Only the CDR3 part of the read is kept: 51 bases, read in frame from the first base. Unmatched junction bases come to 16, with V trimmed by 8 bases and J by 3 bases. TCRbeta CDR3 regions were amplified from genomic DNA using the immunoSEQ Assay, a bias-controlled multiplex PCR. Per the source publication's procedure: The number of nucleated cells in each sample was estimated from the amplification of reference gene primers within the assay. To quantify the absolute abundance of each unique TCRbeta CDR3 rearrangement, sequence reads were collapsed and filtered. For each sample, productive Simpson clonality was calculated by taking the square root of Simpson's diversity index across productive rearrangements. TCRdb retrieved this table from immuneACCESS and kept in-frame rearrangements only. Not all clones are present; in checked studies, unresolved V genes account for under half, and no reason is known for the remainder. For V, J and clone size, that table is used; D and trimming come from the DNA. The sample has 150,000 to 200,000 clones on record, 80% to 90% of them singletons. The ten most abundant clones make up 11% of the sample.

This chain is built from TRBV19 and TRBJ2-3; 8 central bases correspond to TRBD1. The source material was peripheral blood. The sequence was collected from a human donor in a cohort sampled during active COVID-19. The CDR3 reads CASDGLRSTGGTDTQYF. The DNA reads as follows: TGTGCCAGTGATGGATTGAGGTCTACAGGGGGTACAGATACGCAGTATTTT. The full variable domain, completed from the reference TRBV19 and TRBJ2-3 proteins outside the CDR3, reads DGGITQSPKYLFRKEGQNVTLSCEQNLNHDAMYWYRQDPGQGLRLIYYSQIVNDFQKGDIAEGYSVSREKKESFPLTVTSAQKNPTAFYLCASDGLRSTGGTDTQYFGPGTRLTVL.